Below are 27 T cell receptor beta chains sequenced from a single sample in a study of T cells in Graves' hyperthyroidism and ophthalmopathy. RNA transcripts were the template for amplifying TCR beta CDR3 regions. First-round RT-PCR targeting the TCR CDR3 was performed with the HTBI primer set. MiXCR was run by TCRdb on the multiplex PCR reads, yielding one entry per CDR3 protein. The table includes 470,000 or so distinct CDR3 sequences, around 21% detected once. Sequencing input: blood. These receptor sequences come from a man aged 18 to 30 with Graves' hyperthyroidism.

Many counts were recorded for this clonotype. This chain connects TRBV19 to TRBJ1-5; perhaps TRBD1 as D (5 bases). The CDR3 sequence is 15 residues long. The V end was cut by 8 bases, the J end by 4 bases, with 18 bases between. Per the germline V gene, CDR1 is LNHDA and CDR2 is SQIVND (reference sequence). Here the CDR3 reads CASRNRQPGNQPQHF. The CDR3 coding sequence is TGTGCCAGTCGCAACAGGCAACCGGGGAATCAGCCCCAGCATTTT.

This clonotype was recorded at least ten times. The CDR3 bases are TGCGCCAGCAGCCTGGGGACAGGGAGCTCTCAGCCCCAGCATTTT. It translates to CASSLGTGSSQPQHF. The rearrangement links TRBV4-1 to TRBJ1-5, with TRBD1 identical over 9 bases. The CDR3 is made up of 15 amino acids. The ends lost 4 bases at V and 6 bases at J; junction bases unmatched: 7. Germline V gene sequence: CDR1 MGHRA, CDR2 YSYEKL.

The chain recombines TRBV5-1 with TRBJ2-5, with TRBD1 matching over 11 bases. The J segment lost 5 bases and the V segment lost 4 bases, leaving 16 bases of the junction unmatched. From germline, CDR1 is SGHRS and CDR2 YFSETQ. The CDR3 covers 18 residues. The chain's CDR3 is CASSLPGEGTGGRETQYF. The DNA for the CDR3 is TGCGCCAGCAGCCTACCGGGGGAAGGGACAGGGGGACGGGAGACCCAGTACTTC.

There are many counts of this clonotype. The rearrangement uses TRBV9 and TRBJ2-5, with D unresolved. Trimming took 0 bases from V and 4 from J, leaving 10 bases between them. CDR1 is SGDLS and CDR2 is YYNGEE in the germline V gene. The CDR3 covers 14 residues. The CDR3 region is CASSVGPTGETQYF. The DNA of the CDR3 is TGTGCCAGCAGCGTAGGCCCCACCGGAGAGACCCAGTACTTC.

At least ten counts were recorded for this clonotype. Sequence at one end of the junction differs from germline and may be a read error. This chain uses TRBV6-5 with TRBJ1-1, with D possibly being TRBD1 (5 bases). The germline CDR1 and CDR2 sequences are MNHEY and SVGAGI. The CDR3 is made up of 14 amino acids. The CDR3 nucleotides are TGTGCCAGCATTTCTGGGACGCCGAACACTGAAGCCTTCTTT. This encodes CASISGTPNTEAFF.

This clonotype was counted many times. The chain couples TRBV11-3 to TRBJ2-7; TRBD2 is a possible D gene (7 bases). This CDR3 region has 14 residues. Germline V gives CDR1 SGHNT, CDR2 YENEEA. V dropped 5 bases and J dropped 7 bases, with 18 bases sitting between them. The CDR3 sequence is CASSPRDTGGEQYF. The CDR3 DNA reads as TGTGCCAGCAGCCCCCGGGACACCGGGGGGGAGCAGTACTTC.

V is TRBV6-5 and J is TRBJ1-1; D not resolved. V was clipped by 5 bases and J by 0 bases, with 7 bases between them. The germline V gene encodes CDR1 MNHEY and CDR2 SVGAGI. This CDR3 comprises 13 residues. The CDR3 DNA reads as TGTGCCAGCAGTCACGAAGTGAACACTGAAGCTTTCTTT. This gives the protein CASSHEVNTEAFF.

This clonotype occurred many times. The J gene is TRBJ2-7, the V gene TRBV29-1, with D unresolved. The V gene's germline CDR1 is SQVTM and CDR2 ANQGSEA. The CDR3 has 14 residues. V was shortened by 0 bases and J by 0 bases, with 9 bases between the two germline ends. The CDR3 DNA reads as TGCAGCGTTGAAGAGGCGGAGAGCTCCTACGAGCAGTACTTC. This codes for CSVEEAESSYEQYF.

Concerning this clonotype: A much larger clone sits a single nucleotide away, making a read error possible. The V and J genes are TRBV4-1 and TRBJ2-7; D is possibly TRBD1 (6 bases). This CDR3 region has 13 residues. Germline V lookup: CDR1 MGHRA, CDR2 YSYEKL. The CDR3 here is CASCQNRAAEQYF. For the CDR3, the DNA is TGCGCCAGCTGCCAGAACAGGGCTGCCGAGCAGTACTTC.

This clonotype has at least ten counts. The rearrangement joins TRBV6-1 to TRBJ1-2, with 8 nucleotides matching TRBD1. V dropped 6 bases and J dropped 6; count of bases not matched to a gene: 15. Germline V gene sequence: CDR1 MNHNS, CDR2 SASEGT. This CDR3 spans 16 amino acids. The CDR3 is CASRQLSGQGSNGYTF. DNA of the CDR3: TGTGCCAGCAGACAACTAAGCGGACAGGGCAGCAATGGCTACACCTTC.

This chain joins TRBV14 and TRBJ2-7; D possibly matches TRBD1 or TRBD2 (7 bases each). Trimming shortened V by 1 base and J by 7 bases, and 17 bases separated the two germline ends. The germline V gene has CDR1 SGHDN and CDR2 FVKESK. The length of the CDR3 is 15 residues. The CDR3 coding sequence is TGTGCCAGCAGCCAAGGCAGGGGGACTACTGGGGAGCAGTACTTC. Protein product: CASSQGRGTTGEQYF.

At least ten counts were recorded for this clonotype. CDR3 bases: TGTGCCAGCATGAGGGGGCTAACCATCTCCTACGAGCAGTACTTC. Its translation is CASMRGLTISYEQYF. This rearrangement joins TRBV2 to TRBJ2-7, with 7 bases identical to TRBD1. Losses at the gene ends were 7 bases for V and 0 bases for J; bases not matched to a gene: 9. The CDR3 consists of 15 residues. Germline V gene sequence: CDR1 SNHLY, CDR2 FYNNEI.

As to this clonotype: Since no conserved phenylalanine or tryptophan closes the CDR3, a read error is the likely cause. The genes are TRBV6-1 and TRBJ2-7; D is ambiguous. Germline V gives CDR1 MNHNS, CDR2 SASEGT. CDR3 length: 14 amino acids. V was clipped by 4 bases and J by 0 bases, with 10 bases between them. The CDR3 loop reads CASSVAQYSYEQYY. The CDR3 region has the DNA TGTGCCAGCAGTGTTGCACAGTACTCCTACGAGCAGTACTAC.

As for this clonotype: Since a much larger clone is just one base distant, this may be a read error. The chain joins TRBV12-3 or TRBV12-4 to TRBJ1-5, with 10 bases that match TRBD1. This CDR3 comprises 15 residues. The ends lost 4 bases at V and 7 bases at J; junction bases unmatched: 7. The CDR3 DNA sequence: TGTGCCAGCAGTTCTCCCGGGACAGGGGAACAGCCCCAGCATTTT. This codes for CASSSPGTGEQPQHF.

V and J are TRBV20-1 and TRBJ1-2; no reliable D call. V gave up 3 bases and J gave up 0 bases, with 8 bases separating them. The germline V gene encodes CDR1 DFQATT and CDR2 SNEGSKA (reference sequence). The CDR3 covers 13 residues. CDR3 loop: CSASTRANYGYTF. For the CDR3, the DNA is TGCAGTGCTAGCACTCGAGCTAACTATGGCTACACCTTC.

This clonotype has ten or more counts. The V and J genes are TRBV27 and TRBJ2-2; D is possibly TRBD2 (5 bases). Germline CDR1 is MNHEY and CDR2 is SMNVEV (reference sequence). Trimming cost V 7 bases and J 9 bases, with 15 bases left between them. The CDR3 runs to 13 residues. The CDR3 spells CASNDGILRELFF. For the CDR3, the DNA is TGTGCCAGCAACGACGGGATTCTTCGGGAGCTGTTTTTT.

The chain combines TRBV11-3 with TRBJ1-1; D remains ambiguous. The V end lost 5 bases, the J end lost 4 bases, and 11 bases lay between the germline ends. CDR1 SGHNT and CDR2 YENEEA come from the germline V gene. This CDR3 has 13 amino acids. CDR3: CASSTVYGTEAFF. CDR3 nucleotides: TGTGCCAGCAGCACCGTTTACGGCACTGAAGCTTTCTTT.

This clonotype was picked up a small number of times. The chain couples TRBV11-2 to TRBJ2-2; 8 bases agree with TRBD2. The germline CDR1 and CDR2 sequences are SGHAT and FQNNGV. Losses at the gene ends were 0 bases for V and 5 bases for J; bases not matched to a gene: 8. The CDR3 extends over 17 amino acids. The DNA for the CDR3 is TGTGCCAGCAGCTTAGATCGGATCAGCGGGGGTACCGGGGAGCTGTTTTTT. Translated, it gives CASSLDRISGGTGELFF.

This clonotype was found a few times. This rearrangement joins TRBV5-1 to TRBJ1-3; TRBD1 is a possible D gene (6 bases). This CDR3 has 19 residues. V lost 4 bases to trimming and J lost 4 bases, with 27 bases between them. Per the germline V gene, CDR1 is SGHRS and CDR2 is YFSETQ. The CDR3 loop is CASSPFLTGDKSGGNTIYF. CDR3 sequence (DNA): TGCGCCAGCAGCCCTTTCCTGACCGGGGACAAGTCCGGAGGAAACACCATATATTTT.

The table lists this clonotype with many counts. The chain is built from TRBV12-5 and TRBJ1-5; D unresolved. V dropped 2 bases and J dropped 5 bases, with 1 base sitting between them. The CDR3 totals 11 residues. Germline-derived CDR1 and CDR2 are LGHNT and FRNRAP. The CDR3 sequence is CASGLHQPQHF. The CDR3 DNA reads as TGTGCTAGTGGTTTGCATCAGCCCCAGCATTTT.

V usage is TRBV18 and J usage is TRBJ2-7, with a tentative D call TRBD1 (6 bases). The CDR3 spans 14 residues. V dropped 4 bases and J dropped 7 bases, with 17 bases sitting between them. The germline CDR1 and CDR2 sequences are KGHSH and LQKENI. Here the CDR3 reads CASSLTTGKEEQYF. DNA of the CDR3: TGTGCCAGCTCACTAACTACAGGGAAGGAAGAGCAGTACTTC.

This clonotype showed up many times. The V gene is TRBV19, the J gene TRBJ1-5; no clear D gene. CDR1 and CDR2 from the germline V gene are LNHDA and SQIVND (reference sequence). The CDR3 consists of 15 residues. V was shortened by 8 bases and J by 0 bases, with 14 bases between the two germline ends. CDR3 DNA: TGTGCCAGTGCCCCCCCGAGGATTAGCAATCAGCCCCAGCATTTT. Translating it yields CASAPPRISNQPQHF. The variable domain in full, completed from reference TRBV19 and TRBJ1-5, reads DGGITQSPKYLFRKEGQNVTLSCEQNLNHDAMYWYRQDPGQGLRLIYYSQIVNDFQKGDIAEGYSVSREKKESFPLTVTSAQKNPTAFYLCASAPPRISNQPQHFGDGTRLSIL.

This clonotype was picked up many times. J is TRBJ1-5 and V is TRBV6-1, with D perhaps matching TRBD1 (6 bases). Germline V gives CDR1 MNHNS, CDR2 SASEGT. Trimming took off 3 bases at V and 9 bases at J, with 21 bases between the two ends. The CDR3 extends over 16 amino acids. CDR3 sequence (DNA): TGTGCCAGCAGTGAGTTTATTTGGGAGGGGGTTAGGCCCCAGCATTTT. It codes for CASSEFIWEGVRPQHF.

V gene TRBV20-1 combines with J gene TRBJ2-5; 15 nucleotides align to TRBD2. V shed 1 base, J shed 5 bases, and the junction held 2 bases outside the gene matches. From germline, CDR1 is DFQATT and CDR2 SNEGSKA (reference sequence). CDR3 length equals 15 residues. The CDR3 DNA reads as TGCAGTGCTAGAGGGACTAGCGGGGGGGGGGAGACCCAGTACTTC. Translation gives CSARGTSGGGETQYF.

This clonotype was found a few times. The chain joins TRBV5-1 to TRBJ2-4, with D perhaps matching TRBD1 or TRBD2 (5 bases each). From germline, CDR1 is SGHRS and CDR2 YFSETQ. V was trimmed by 3 bases and J by 7 bases, leaving 14 bases between them. This CDR3 has 14 residues. Written as DNA, the CDR3 is TGCGCCAGCAGCTACCCGGGACGCGAGAACATTCAGTACTTC. It encodes CASSYPGRENIQYF. The full variable domain, its missing parts supplied by reference TRBV5-1 and TRBJ2-4, is KAGVTQTPRYLIKTRGQQVTLSCSPISGHRSVSWYQQTPGQGLQFLFEYFSETQRNKGNFPGRFSGRQFSNSRSEMNVSTLELGDSALYLCASSYPGRENIQYFGAGTRLSVL.

This clonotype was observed a handful of times. The genes are TRBV6-2 or TRBV6-3 and TRBJ1-2; no clear D gene. CDR1 MNHEY and CDR2 SVGEGT come from the germline V gene. Trimming pared 6 bases from V and 0 bases from J, leaving 8 bases between. The CDR3 contains 13 residues. CDR3 amino acids: CASSRYTNYGYTF. CDR3 DNA: TGTGCCAGCAGCAGATATACTAACTATGGCTACACCTTC.

The chain combines TRBV15 with TRBJ2-5; possibly TRBD1 for D (7 bases). The CDR3 contains 16 residues. The germline CDR1 and CDR2 sequences are LNHNV and YYDKDF (reference sequence). The ends were cut back, 8 bases at V and 2 bases at J, with 21 bases in the middle. CDR3 sequence (DNA): TGTGCCACCGCAGGGGGACTCGGGACAGCTCAAGAGACCCAGTACTTC. Translating it yields CATAGGLGTAQETQYF. Variable domain in full (rest from reference TRBV15 and TRBJ2-5): DAMVIQNPRYQVTQFGKPVTLSCSQTLNHNVMYWYQQKSSQAPKLLFHYYDKDFNNEADTPDNFQSRRPNTSFCFLDIRSPGLGDTAMYLCATAGGLGTAQETQYFGPGTRLLVL.